This T cell receptor beta chain was sequenced during a study of beta chain features in type 1 diabetes. Study-wide findings and caveats: Insertion counts at VDJ junctions were lower in type 1 diabetes patients, who also showed more deletions there. Moderate but significant shortening of TCRB CDR3s was recorded in all four CD4+ subsets from Type 1 diabetes patients.

With V trimmed by 1 base and J by 9 bases, 14 bases remained unmatched. The CDR3 extends over 17 amino acids. Per germline, CDR1 KGHSH and CDR2 LQKENI. The isolated RNA, all of it, was reverse transcribed, so expressed TCRB transcripts were what got sequenced. Sequencing was performed with immunoSEQ multiplex PCR; in TCRdb, only in-frame clones are kept and a portion is missing. The table lists about 270,000 clones, 14% of them singletons. With respect to this clone: The antigen is undetermined.

The chain recombines TRBV18 with TRBJ2-1; 8 nucleotides agree with TRBD2. Sequenced sample: naive CD4+ T cells from blood. This clonotype was obtained from a man aged 30 to 45 with type 1 diabetes. CDR3 amino acids: CASSPLGTSGGYVEQFF. Here the CDR3 DNA reads TGTGCCAGCTCACCACTTGGGACGAGCGGGGGCTATGTTGAGCAGTTCTTC.